Listed here is a single T cell receptor beta chain. The entry originates in a study of blood T cell repertoires in COVID-19. Study-level background: The cDNA or gDNA used as material had been derived from T cells, B-cell-depleted T cells, or PBMCs.

Germline assignment: CDR1 SGHRS and CDR2 YFSETQ. This CDR3 has 16 residues. Unmatched junction bases numbered 5, after V lost 0 bases and J lost 1 base. As originally analysed: Estimation of nucleated cell counts relied on the amplification of reference gene primers. Only in-frame clones appear in the TCRdb table, and some are missing; sequencing was by immunoSEQ multiplex PCR. The V and J calls and clone size are taken from that table; D and trimming were inferred from the DNA. The sample carries hundreds of thousands of clones, 65% to 85% recorded once. The sequencing input was peripheral blood. The chain has TRBV5-1 and TRBJ2-5, with TRBD1 identical over 8 bases. This sequence was found in a woman in her 50s with acute or convalescent COVID-19. DNA of the CDR3: TGCGCCAGCAGCTTGGGCCTACAGGGGGTCCAAGAGACCCAGTACTTC. Residues: CASSLGLQGVQETQYF.